This entry lists 22 T cell receptor beta chains sequenced from one sample in a study of cytomegalovirus exposure and HLA in healthy donors. Vbeta (60) and Jbeta (13) primers were used in the PCR. The assay was immunoSEQ multiplex PCR, and TCRdb's table has in-frame clones only and misses some. The table has roughly 180,000 clones, roughly 9.5% seen once; the top ten hold 1% to 1.5%. What was sequenced was PBMCs. These receptors were collected from a woman in her 30s in good health and CMV-seropositive.

This clone showed up just a few times. J is TRBJ1-2 and V is TRBV5-1, with D maybe TRBD1 (5 bases). The CDR3 is 14 residues long. Germline V gene data show CDR1 as SGHRS and CDR2 as YFSETQ. Trimming removed 6 bases at V and 4 bases at J, with 16 bases between. The CDR3 protein is CASTTGQGSYGYTF. The CDR3 DNA reads as TGCGCCAGCACCACAGGTCAAGGAAGCTATGGCTACACCTTC. The whole variable domain, filled in from reference TRBV5-1 and TRBJ1-2, reads KAGVTQTPRYLIKTRGQQVTLSCSPISGHRSVSWYQQTPGQGLQFLFEYFSETQRNKGNFPGRFSGRQFSNSRSEMNVSTLELGDSALYLCASTTGQGSYGYTFGSGTRLTVV.

The V and J genes are TRBV5-8 and TRBJ2-7; 16 bases are shared with TRBD2. This CDR3 is 16 amino acids long. Germline lookup yields CDR1 SGHTS and CDR2 YDEGEE. After removal of 4 bases from V and 6 bases from J, the junction contained 7 bases not matched to a gene. The CDR3 region is CASSPGTSGRAREQYF. CDR3 nucleotide sequence: TGTGCCAGCAGCCCCGGGACTAGCGGGAGGGCCCGCGAGCAGTACTTC.

The chain is built from TRBV30 and TRBJ2-7; 8 nucleotides match TRBD2. Germline V lookup: CDR1 GTSNPN, CDR2 SVGIG (reference sequence). The CDR3 spans 14 residues. V lost 2 bases, J lost 2 bases, and 5 bases stayed unmatched. CDR3 coding DNA: TGTGCCTGGAGTTCGGGAGGGGTAGCCTACGAGCAGTACTTC. Translation: CAWSSGGVAYEQYF.

Only a few counts were recorded for this clone. The CDR3: CAIPPPQGGNYGYTF. The CDR3 DNA sequence: TGTGCCATTCCCCCCCCACAGGGGGGTAACTATGGCTACACCTTC. V and J are TRBV28 and TRBJ1-2, with TRBD1 identical over 8 bases. CDR3 length equals 15 residues. Germline V CDR1 and CDR2: MDHEN, SYDVKM. V gave up 10 bases and J gave up 1 base; unmatched junction bases: 11.

This clone was seen a handful of times. This chain connects TRBV25-1 to TRBJ2-7; D is unclear. The CDR3 runs 14 residues. V was pared by 1 base and J by 6 bases, with 13 bases between. Germline values: CDR1 MGHDK, CDR2 SYGVNS. The CDR3 here is CASSESGISREQYF. The CDR3 bases are TGTGCCAGCAGTGAATCCGGTATTTCTCGCGAGCAGTACTTC.

This clone was seen a few times. V and J are TRBV2 and TRBJ2-1, with D maybe TRBD2 (5 bases). The V gene's germline CDR1 is SNHLY and CDR2 FYNNEI. Trimming stripped 1 base from V and 10 bases from J, with 14 bases between. The CDR3 extends over 14 amino acids. Here the CDR3 reads CASSEDLASGEQFF. The CDR3 coding sequence is TGTGCCAGCAGTGAAGATCTCGCCAGCGGAGAGCAGTTCTTC.

The rearrangement uses TRBV10-3 and TRBJ1-4; 9 positions match TRBD1. After removal of 3 bases from V and 5 bases from J, the junction contained 4 bases not matched to a gene. Germline loops: CDR1 ENHRY, CDR2 SYGVKD. The length of the CDR3 is 15 residues. The CDR3 loop is CAISDPGTGNEKLFF. DNA of the CDR3: TGTGCCATCAGTGACCCCGGGACAGGGAATGAAAAACTGTTTTTT.

In this sample, this clone turned up a few times. The V call is TRBV7-6, the J call TRBJ2-6; D not resolved. The CDR3 is 16 amino acids. With 8 bases removed from V and 0 bases from J, the gap between germline ends came to 14 bases. The V gene's germline CDR1 is SGHVS and CDR2 FNYEAQ. The CDR3 is CASSKSMVSGANVLTF. The CDR3 bases are TGTGCCAGCTCTAAATCGATGGTCTCTGGGGCCAACGTCCTGACTTTC.

V is TRBV9 and J is TRBJ1-1, with D perhaps matching TRBD1 (6 bases). Between the trimmed V and J ends, which lost 0 bases and 3 bases, there was a span of 18 bases. CDR3 length: 17 residues. Germline V CDR1 and CDR2: SGDLS, YYNGEE. The CDR3: CASSVGVYQGLDTEAFF. CDR3 nucleotides: TGTGCCAGCAGCGTAGGGGTATATCAGGGGTTGGACACTGAAGCTTTCTTT.

The rearrangement joins TRBV7-8 to TRBJ2-7; 14 bases agree with TRBD2. After removal of 7 bases from V and 0 bases from J, the junction contained 5 bases not matched to a gene. The CDR3 runs to 16 residues. The germline gives CDR1 SGHVS, CDR2 FQNEAQ. In DNA, the CDR3 is TGTGCCAGCACCTGGACTAGCGGGGGGTCCTCCTACGAGCAGTACTTC. Translated: CASTWTSGGSSYEQYF.

This rearrangement joins TRBV10-2 to TRBJ2-1, with D hard to call. CDR1 is WSHSY and CDR2 is SAAADI in the germline V gene. The CDR3 spans 14 residues. The germline V and J ends were trimmed by 0 bases and 7 bases, with 10 bases remaining between them. The CDR3 sequence: CASSESTLVNEQFF. The CDR3, as DNA: TGCGCCAGCAGTGAGTCGACTTTGGTGAATGAGCAGTTCTTC.

The J gene is TRBJ1-1, the V gene TRBV5-4; D is undetermined. Germline CDR1 reads SGHNT; CDR2 reads YYREEE (reference sequence). This CDR3 is built from 11 residues. V lost 4 bases and J 9 bases, leaving 10 bases between the germline ends. CDR3 in DNA: TGTGCCAGCAGCGACCGGAGAAAAGCTTTCTTT. This encodes CASSDRRKAFF.

The genes are TRBV7-9 and TRBJ2-1, with 9 bases lining up with TRBD2. Trimming at V came to 5 bases and at J to 6 bases, leaving 8 bases not matched to a gene. The CDR3 sequence is 15 residues long. Germline values: CDR1 SEHNR, CDR2 FQNEAQ (reference sequence). The CDR3 loop reads CASSKGTSRFNEQFF. Here the CDR3 DNA reads TGTGCCAGCAGCAAAGGGACTAGCAGATTCAATGAGCAGTTCTTC. Complete variable domain (other parts from reference TRBV7-9 and TRBJ2-1): DTGVSQNPRHKITKRGQNVTFRCDPISEHNRLYWYRQTLGQGPEFLTYFQNEAQLEKSRLLSDRFSAERPKGSFSTLEIQRTEQGDSAMYLCASSKGTSRFNEQFFGPGTRLTVL.

CDR3 sequence (DNA): TGTGCCAGCAGCTCATGGGCTAGCGGAACCTACGAGCAGTACTTC. Translated, it gives CASSSWASGTYEQYF. The rearrangement joins TRBV14 to TRBJ2-7, with 7 bases aligning to TRBD2. Per the germline V gene, CDR1 is SGHDN and CDR2 is FVKESK. The CDR3 contains 15 residues. V gave up 5 bases and J gave up 2 bases; unmatched junction bases: 9.

This clone was detected only a few times. This chain joins TRBV7-9 and TRBJ1-5; D is unresolved. The germline V gene encodes CDR1 SEHNR and CDR2 FQNEAQ (reference sequence). The CDR3 contains 13 residues. V was shortened by 6 bases and J by 0 bases, with 6 bases between the two germline ends. CDR3 protein: CASSSDSNQPQHF. The CDR3, as DNA: TGTGCCAGCAGTTCAGATAGCAATCAGCCCCAGCATTTT.

Concerning this clone itself: The junction does not match germline at one end; this may be a read error. The chain uses TRBV6-1 and TRBJ2-7, with 7 bases fitting TRBD2. Germline-derived CDR1 and CDR2 are MNHNS and SASEGT. The CDR3 has 15 residues. CDR3 sequence (DNA): TGTGCCAGCAGCGAAGGGAGGGGATGGGCCTACGAGCAGTACTTC. This gives the protein CASSEGRGWAYEQYF.

The J gene is TRBJ2-3, the V gene TRBV5-6, with a tentative D call TRBD2 (6 bases). The CDR3 length is 16 residues. In germline, CDR1 is SGHDT, CDR2 YYEEEE. V was trimmed by 2 bases and J by 3 bases, leaving 16 bases between them. The CDR3 reads CASSFSLRDGTDTQYF. CDR3 coding DNA: TGTGCCAGCAGCTTCTCATTGCGGGACGGAACAGATACGCAGTATTTT.

V and J are TRBV2 and TRBJ1-6; no firm D call. This CDR3 contains 12 residues. Germline lookup yields CDR1 SNHLY and CDR2 FYNNEI. Trimming took off 8 bases at V and 3 bases at J, with 5 bases between the two ends. The CDR3 region is CASRLYNSPLHF. DNA of the CDR3: TGTGCCAGCCGTCTCTATAATTCACCCCTCCACTTT.

This clone was recorded a few times. CDR3 sequence (DNA): TGTGCCAGCAGCTTAGGTCCGGGGGGCAGCTACGAGCAGTACTTC. Translation gives CASSLGPGGSYEQYF. The chain couples TRBV7-9 to TRBJ2-7; D perhaps matches TRBD2 (7 bases). Trimming removed 1 base at V and 3 bases at J, with 13 bases between. This CDR3 spans 15 amino acids. Germline V CDR1 and CDR2: SEHNR, FQNEAQ (reference sequence). The complete variable domain, with remaining parts taken from reference TRBV7-9 and TRBJ2-7, reads DTGVSQNPRHKITKRGQNVTFRCDPISEHNRLYWYRQTLGQGPEFLTYFQNEAQLEKSRLLSDRFSAERPKGSFSTLEIQRTEQGDSAMYLCASSLGPGGSYEQYFGPGTRLTVT.

This clone was observed a few times. This chain links TRBV18 with TRBJ2-7; tentative D call: TRBD1 (6 bases). Germline values: CDR1 KGHSH, CDR2 LQKENI. V lost 4 bases and J lost 0, with 13 bases in between. The CDR3 sequence is 15 residues long. CDR3 DNA: TGTGCCAGCTCACTATCCCCGGACAGCTCCTACGAGCAGTACTTC. Translation gives CASSLSPDSSYEQYF.

The rearrangement links TRBV5-5 to TRBJ2-7; the D is unclear. V was trimmed by 4 bases and J by 3 bases, leaving 2 bases between them. There are 10 residues in the CDR3. The V gene's germline CDR1 is SGHKS and CDR2 YYEKEE (reference sequence). CDR3 protein: CASSHYEQYF. The CDR3 coding sequence is TGTGCCAGCAGCCACTACGAGCAGTACTTC.

The chain couples TRBV5-1 to TRBJ2-6; TRBD1 is a possible D gene (6 bases). This CDR3 has 16 residues. Germline V gene lookup returns CDR1 SGHRS and CDR2 YFSETQ. V was clipped by 4 bases and J by 0 bases, with 11 bases between them. The CDR3 loop reads CASSPGTYSGANVLTF. As DNA, the CDR3 is TGCGCCAGCAGCCCCGGGACATACTCTGGGGCCAACGTCCTGACTTTC.